The entry below describes one T cell receptor (beta chain). The J segment lost 7 bases and the V segment lost 1 base, leaving 10 bases of the junction unmatched. Germline-derived CDR1 and CDR2 are MGHRA and YSYEKL. The CDR3 is 18 residues long. Assay: immunoSEQ multiplex PCR; the TCRdb copy retains only in-frame clones and omits some. Found here are 600,000 to 900,000 clones, 80% to 90% of them singletons; the top ten hold 0.0095% to 0.011%. This sample is part of a study of shared T cell receptors in the human thymus. These data were also reused for a study on human thymus T cells.

The receptor comes from a girl in the first two years of life with a congenital heart defect. The sample taken for sequencing was thymocytes. The rearrangement links TRBV4-1 to TRBJ1-6; 10 bases line up with TRBD1. The CDR3, as DNA: TGCGCCAGCAGCCAAGTAGGGCCGACAGGGGGCGAGAATTCACCCCTCCACTTT. Residues: CASSQVGPTGGENSPLHF.